This entry is about one T cell receptor (beta chain). This clonotype has at least ten counts. Its antigen is unknown. Base qualities are not provided; no much larger clone lies one nucleotide away. The data originate from a study of T cell repertoires in cytomegalovirus infection (dated by TCRdb to the late 2010s). In terms of the full investigation: Alongside well-studied HLA-B-restricted epitopes, the peptide stimulations were aimed at recently identified HLA-C-restricted CMV epitopes, whose presentation resists viral immunomodulation. Because public TCR beta signatures pointed to carriage of CMV infection together with the matching HLA type, the HLA type of each donor mattered for the analysis.

Results the study describes overall, beyond this receptor: In both this cohort and an independent roughly 400-donor cohort, the cumulative frequency of public TCR beta family members distinguished carriers of CMV infection plus the relevant HLA type. The ex vivo response was dominated by HLA-C-restricted CMV-specific TCR beta clonotypes, which also provided the single most frequent clonotype in two of eight donors.

What the treatment or condition label conveys for this sample: in vitro stimulation with specific CMV peptide epitopes to enrich CMV-specific T cells. The sample was run on an Illumina HiSeq 1500. TCRdb redid the processing of the public reads, applying fastp at Q25 and MiXCR, and retained in-frame beta chains. Each record represents a unique CDR3 protein, reported with the most common genes and DNA among its rows. The sample data list 65,000 to 85,000 distinct CDR3 sequences, and about 30% of these were observed just once. The biggest ten clones account for just under 60% of the sample. The source is a human donor in good health (CMV status not recorded). Some clones in this sample may be carry-over from other donors' samples. The specimen comprised CD8+ T cells from cultured PBMCs, sampled from culture after CMV antigen stimulation.

The DNA is as follows: TGTGCCAGCAGCCCCCGTTGGGGGGGCGTCCACGAGCAGTACTTC. Translated, it gives CASSPRWGGVHEQYF. The rearrangement combines TRBV7-2 with TRBJ2-7; matching of 7 bases hints at TRBD2 as the D gene. Between the V and J ends, shortened by 5 bases and 5 bases respectively, the junction contains 19 bases. From the cysteine through the phenylalanine, the CDR3 covers 15 amino acids. Only CDR3 DNA remains: 45 bases, in frame from the first base. The CDR1 and CDR2 encoded by the germline V gene are SGHTA and FQGNSA. When the CDR3 is completed using the reference TRBV7-2 and TRBJ2-7 genes on either side, the full variable domain is GAGVSQSPSNKVTEKGKDVELRCDPISGHTALYWYRQSLGQGLEFLIYFQGNSAPDKSGLPSDRFSAERTGGSVSTLTIQRTQQEDSAVYLCASSPRWGGVHEQYFGPGTRLTVT.